One and the same sample provided the 10 T cell receptor beta chains below, sequenced in a study of OX40 agonist ivuxolimab in advanced cancers. Here immunoSEQ multiplex PCR was the method, and the copy in TCRdb shows in-frame clones only, minus some. This table has 70,000 or so clones, just under 85% appearing once. The input for sequencing was CD4+ or CD8+ T cells sorted from blood, taken in a trial of the OX40 agonist ivuxolimab. These receptors originate from an adult with an advanced solid tumor such as melanoma, head and neck, liver or kidney cancer.

V usage is TRBV2 and J usage is TRBJ1-5, with TRBD1 as a possible D gene (5 bases). V lost 2 bases and J lost 3, with 17 bases in between. The germline V gene encodes CDR1 SNHLY and CDR2 FYNNEI. The CDR3 loop spans 17 amino acids. The CDR3 protein is CASSEYIPGTTNQPQHF. The CDR3 nucleotides are TGTGCCAGCAGTGAATATATCCCAGGGACGACCAATCAGCCCCAGCATTTT.

V gene TRBV6-1 combines with J gene TRBJ2-7; D is unclear. This CDR3 has 13 residues. Germline CDR1 is MNHNS and CDR2 is SASEGT. Trimming cost V 3 bases and J 7 bases, with 13 bases left between them. CDR3 region: CASSEIQAWEQYV. The CDR3, as DNA: TGTGCCAGCAGTGAGATCCAGGCGTGGGAGCAGTACGTC.

This clone showed up just a few times. Other DNA sequences in this specimen translate into the identical CDR3. The chain employs TRBV5-4 and TRBJ2-1; D is unresolved. Between the trimmed V and J ends, which lost 5 bases and 5 bases, there was a span of 11 bases. This CDR3 comprises 13 residues. Germline CDR1 SGHNT, CDR2 YYREEE (reference sequence). The CDR3 DNA follows: TGTGCCAGCAGTCTGACCAGAAACAATGAGCAGTTCTTC. It specifies CASSLTRNNEQFF.

The gene calls are TRBV4-3 and TRBJ2-4, with 10 bases lining up with TRBD2. This CDR3 has 20 amino acids. Germline-derived CDR1 and CDR2 are LGHNA and YSLEER. The J segment lost 0 bases and the V segment lost 0 bases, leaving 11 bases of the junction unmatched. Here the CDR3 reads CASSQDLPGLASLAKNIQYF. The CDR3 bases are TGCGCCAGCAGCCAAGATCTGCCGGGACTAGCGTCTCTAGCCAAAAACATTCAGTACTTC.

The rearrangement uses TRBV5-6 and TRBJ2-1; no definite D call. The CDR3 is 14 residues long. Trimming took 0 bases from V and 6 from J, leaving 10 bases between them. Germline V lookup: CDR1 SGHDT, CDR2 YYEEEE. The CDR3 is CASSLGWVSNEQFF. The CDR3 bases are TGTGCCAGCAGCTTGGGCTGGGTTTCCAATGAGCAGTTCTTC.

This chain connects TRBV13 to TRBJ2-3; 10 bases fit TRBD2. The CDR3 contains 17 residues. Germline V lookup: CDR1 PRHDT, CDR2 FYEKMQ (reference sequence). Trimming removed 1 base from V and 8 bases from J; junction bases left unmatched: 12. The CDR3: CASSLVGASGSSRTQYF. The CDR3 bases are TGTGCCAGCAGCTTAGTTGGAGCTAGCGGGAGCTCCCGTACGCAGTATTTT.

The CDR3 DNA is TGTGCCACCAGCCGTCGGACAGGGGCGAATAACGAGCAGTACTTC. Protein product: CATSRRTGANNEQYF. This chain connects TRBV15 to TRBJ2-7; TRBD1 matches 9 bases. Germline CDR1 reads LNHNV; CDR2 reads YYDKDF (reference sequence). CDR3 length: 15 amino acids. Losses at the gene ends were 5 bases for V and 5 bases for J; bases not matched to a gene: 10.

This clone was observed a few times. The chain employs TRBV10-1 and TRBJ1-3; D not certain. Germline CDR1 and CDR2: WNHNN and SYGVQD (reference sequence). The CDR3 runs to 13 residues. The V end lost 3 bases, the J end lost 0 bases, and 3 bases lay between the germline ends. In DNA, the CDR3 is TGCGCCAGCAGTGAAATCTCTGGAAACACCATATATTTT. Translation gives CASSEISGNTIYF.

The rearrangement uses TRBV6-1 and TRBJ1-1; possibly TRBD1 for D (6 bases). The V gene's germline CDR1 is MNHNS and CDR2 SASEGT. The CDR3 contains 13 residues. Trimming left V 4 bases short and J 11 bases short, with 17 bases between. The CDR3 region is CASSGGQTTRAFF. DNA of the CDR3: TGTGCCAGCAGTGGGGGACAAACGACAAGGGCTTTCTTT.

This chain joins TRBV13 and TRBJ2-5; a possible D gene is TRBD2 (5 bases). CDR1 is PRHDT and CDR2 is FYEKMQ in the germline V gene (reference sequence). The CDR3 runs 13 residues. Trimming took off 0 bases at V and 6 bases at J, with 8 bases between the two ends. The chain's CDR3 is CASSLGRGQTQYF. CDR3 DNA sequence: TGTGCCAGCAGCTTAGGCCGAGGGCAGACCCAGTACTTC.